Each of the 26 T cell receptor beta chains below was sequenced from the same sample in a study of T cell responses to AZD1222 COVID-19 vaccine (dated by TCRdb to the early 2020s). The time point label of this sample denotes: baseline before first vaccination. The method behind the library was the immunoSEQ multiplex PCR assay. In its TCRdb copy, this immuneACCESS table keeps in-frame sequences only and misses some clones. Where compared with another copy, unresolved V genes explain less than half of these, and the others have no known cause. The sample data list approximately 160,000 clones, and about 92% of these were observed just once. The ten largest clones represent more than 0.8% of the sample. The input for sequencing was peripheral blood, taken on day 0 of AZD1222 vaccination. These TCRs come from an adult in good health.

The chain couples TRBV7-9 to TRBJ1-6; a possible D gene is TRBD1 (6 bases). Germline lookup yields CDR1 SEHNR and CDR2 FQNEAQ (reference sequence). V lost 5 bases and J lost 7, with 15 bases in between. This CDR3 region has 15 residues. CDR3 region: CASSKSGTRNSPLHF. In DNA, the CDR3 is TGTGCCAGCAGCAAAAGCGGGACACGGAATTCACCCCTCCACTTT.

V is TRBV20-1 and J is TRBJ1-1; the D is unclear. The CDR3 is 11 amino acids. The ends were cut back, 5 bases at V and 1 base at J, with 5 bases in the middle. From germline, CDR1 is DFQATT and CDR2 SNEGSKA (reference sequence). The CDR3 bases are TGCAGTGCTTCTCAGAACACTGAAGCTTTCTTT. Protein: CSASQNTEAFF.

The chain links TRBV4-2 to TRBJ2-7; 9 bases align to TRBD1. V shed 0 bases and J 0 bases; nucleotides not matched to a gene: 3. The CDR3 totals 16 residues. Germline lookup yields CDR1 LGHNA and CDR2 YNFKEQ. CDR3 nucleotides: TGTGCCAGCAGCCAAGACGACAGGGGGAGCTCCTACGAGCAGTACTTC. This sequence encodes CASSQDDRGSSYEQYF.

The CDR3 DNA sequence: TGTGCCAGCAGTCAACGACAGGGGTATCAGCCCCAGCATTTT. It encodes CASSQRQGYQPQHF. The chain has TRBV6-2 or TRBV6-3 and TRBJ1-5; 8 positions agree with TRBD1. Germline CDR1 is MNHEY and CDR2 is SVGEGT. This CDR3 has 14 amino acids. The trim removed 5 bases at V and 5 bases at J, leaving 5 bases unmatched.

The chain employs TRBV6-5 and TRBJ1-2; D not resolved. CDR1 is MNHEY and CDR2 is SVGAGI in the germline V gene. CDR3 length: 13 amino acids. Trimming cost V 7 bases and J 7 bases, with 16 bases left between them. As DNA, the CDR3 is TGTGCCAGCACCCGGACGGTTCGGGGTGGCTACACCTTC. The encoded protein is CASTRTVRGGYTF.

This clone was observed a single time. The J gene is TRBJ2-1, the V gene TRBV4-2; D remains ambiguous. Trimming pared 0 bases from V and 0 bases from J, leaving 15 bases between. Germline CDR1 is LGHNA and CDR2 is YNFKEQ. The CDR3 loop spans 18 amino acids. CDR3 sequence reads: CASSQDAPRSPSYNEQFF. Here the CDR3 DNA reads TGTGCCAGCAGCCAAGATGCCCCTCGGTCCCCCTCCTACAATGAGCAGTTCTTC.

This chain links TRBV5-6 with TRBJ1-5, with D unresolved. Trimming took 0 bases from V and 4 from J, leaving 8 bases between them. Germline assignment: CDR1 SGHDT and CDR2 YYEEEE. The CDR3 consists of 14 residues. CDR3 protein: CASSLGLENQPQHF. Here the CDR3 DNA reads TGTGCCAGCAGCTTGGGGCTGGAGAATCAGCCCCAGCATTTT.

This clone was seen a handful of times. The chain's CDR3 is CASSFNRNTEAFF. CDR3 coding DNA: TGCGCCAGCAGCTTTAACAGAAACACTGAAGCTTTCTTT. V usage is TRBV5-1 and J usage is TRBJ1-1; D gene ambiguous. Trimming shortened V by 2 bases and J by 2 bases, and 7 bases separated the two germline ends. The length of the CDR3 is 13 residues. The germline V gene encodes CDR1 SGHRS and CDR2 YFSETQ.

The chain joins TRBV5-1 to TRBJ2-7; 9 positions agree with TRBD1. The CDR3 is made up of 15 amino acids. Looked up from germline, CDR1 is SGHRS and CDR2 is YFSETQ. The V segment lost 4 bases and the J segment 4 bases; nucleotides outside the gene matches: 9. CDR3 nucleotide sequence: TGCGCCAGCAGCGGATTAACGGGACAGGGTTACGAGCAGTACTTC. Protein: CASSGLTGQGYEQYF.

This chain uses TRBV5-1 with TRBJ2-7; D is perhaps TRBD2 (7 bases). Trimming left V 3 bases short and J 3 bases short, with 16 bases between. The CDR3 length is 15 residues. Germline loops: CDR1 SGHRS, CDR2 YFSETQ. In DNA form, the CDR3 reads TGCGCCAGCAGCTGGGGGGGCCAGACAAACTACGAGCAGTACTTC. Translated, it gives CASSWGGQTNYEQYF.

DNA of the CDR3: TGTGCCAGCAGCTCCAACGGACAGGGAGGCTATGGCTACACCTTC. Its protein is CASSSNGQGGYGYTF. The chain combines TRBV5-4 with TRBJ1-2, with 8 bases lining up with TRBD1. V trimming: 3 bases; J trimming: 4 bases; junction bases outside the gene matches: 8. The CDR3 totals 15 residues. The germline V gene encodes CDR1 SGHNT and CDR2 YYREEE (reference sequence).

This clone was detected a few times. The same CDR3 also results from other DNA sequences found in this sample. V is TRBV5-1 and J is TRBJ1-6; no definite D call. The germline CDR1 and CDR2 sequences are SGHRS and YFSETQ. The V gene lost 0 bases and the J gene lost 7 bases, with 5 bases spanning the gap. The CDR3 length is 13 residues. CDR3 sequence reads: CASSLDGNSPLHF. As DNA, the CDR3 is TGCGCCAGCAGCTTGGACGGGAATTCACCCCTCCACTTT.

This clone came up once. J is TRBJ1-1 and V is TRBV14; D call uncertain. The CDR3 consists of 13 residues. The germline CDR1 and CDR2 sequences are SGHDN and FVKESK. V gave up 8 bases and J gave up 3 bases, with 13 bases separating them. In nucleotides, the CDR3 is TGTGCCAGCTCCCAAGGGATGGACACTGAAGCTTTCTTT. It specifies CASSQGMDTEAFF.

The rearrangement uses TRBV28 and TRBJ1-2, with D possibly matching TRBD1 (6 bases). Per germline, CDR1 MDHEN and CDR2 SYDVKM. V gave up 5 bases and J gave up 7 bases, with 17 bases separating them. The CDR3 is made up of 14 amino acids. CDR3 bases: TGTGCCAGCAGTGGAACAGGGTGGCTTTTTGGCTACACCTTC. Translated, it gives CASSGTGWLFGYTF.

V usage is TRBV27 and J usage is TRBJ1-4; no reliable D call. From germline, CDR1 is MNHEY and CDR2 SMNVEV (reference sequence). Trimming removed 5 bases at V and 0 bases at J, with 10 bases between. CDR3 length: 15 residues. CDR3 protein: CASSTSYATNEKLFF. Here the CDR3 DNA reads TGTGCCAGCAGTACGTCATATGCAACTAATGAAAAACTGTTTTTT.

The chain is built from TRBV19 and TRBJ1-5, with TRBD1 as a possible D gene (5 bases). The CDR3 spans 14 residues. Germline CDR1 LNHDA, CDR2 SQIVND (reference sequence). V lost 3 bases and J 6 bases, leaving 12 bases between the germline ends. The CDR3 DNA follows: TGTGCCAGTAGTATTGCAGGGATAGGTCAGCCCCAGCATTTT. Translation gives CASSIAGIGQPQHF.

The rearrangement joins TRBV29-1 to TRBJ1-2, with 7 bases lining up with TRBD1. Germline-derived CDR1 and CDR2 are SQVTM and ANQGSEA. J was trimmed by 8 bases and V by 5 bases; bases with no gene match: 14. The CDR3 has 14 amino acids. The CDR3 is CSVTGTAEHWGYTF. The CDR3 DNA is TGCAGCGTTACCGGGACAGCTGAACACTGGGGCTACACCTTC.

This clone was counted a few times. This chain connects TRBV5-1 to TRBJ1-2, with TRBD1 matching 7 bases. The length of the CDR3 is 14 residues. Germline CDR1 reads SGHRS; CDR2 reads YFSETQ. V lost 2 bases, J lost 1 base, and 2 bases stayed unmatched. CDR3 nucleotide sequence: TGCGCCAGCAGCTTCGGGACAGTTAACTATGGCTACACCTTC. Amino acids: CASSFGTVNYGYTF.

V usage is TRBV10-2 and J usage is TRBJ1-5; D call uncertain. Germline lookup yields CDR1 WSHSY and CDR2 SAAADI. This CDR3 comprises 14 residues. V lost 11 bases and J lost 2, with 16 bases in between. The CDR3 sequence is CAASTGWGNQPQHF. Here the CDR3 DNA reads TGCGCCGCTTCGACGGGGTGGGGCAATCAGCCCCAGCATTTT.

The genes are TRBV5-1 and TRBJ1-1; tentative D call: TRBD1 (5 bases). Trimming took 0 bases from V and 11 from J, leaving 20 bases between them. Per the germline V gene, CDR1 is SGHRS and CDR2 is YFSETQ. This CDR3 has 15 residues. The CDR3 DNA sequence: TGCGCCAGCAGCTTGGCCATACAGGATTCTCCTTCCGCTTTCTTT. Translation: CASSLAIQDSPSAFF.

V usage is TRBV11-2 and J usage is TRBJ2-1; 9 nucleotides line up with TRBD2. Losses at the gene ends were 2 bases for V and 4 bases for J; bases not matched to a gene: 3. The CDR3 is 15 residues long. Germline values: CDR1 SGHAT, CDR2 FQNNGV. The CDR3 spells CASSLLAGQYNEQFF. CDR3 coding DNA: TGTGCCAGCAGCTTACTAGCGGGGCAGTACAATGAGCAGTTCTTC.

This rearrangement joins TRBV7-9 to TRBJ1-3; D is uncertain. The CDR3 covers 16 residues. V was shortened by 5 bases and J by 0 bases, with 14 bases between the two germline ends. Germline CDR1 reads SEHNR; CDR2 reads FQNEAQ (reference sequence). The CDR3 spells CASSPQKRTSGNTIYF. The CDR3 DNA is TGTGCCAGCAGCCCCCAAAAACGCACCTCTGGAAACACCATATATTTT.

CDR3: CASSLKKGSPLHF. DNA of the CDR3: TGTGCCAGCAGCTTAAAGAAGGGGTCACCCCTCCACTTT. The V and J genes are TRBV7-3 and TRBJ1-6, with a possible D match to TRBD1 (5 bases). This CDR3 region has 13 residues. V was shortened by 1 base and J by 10 bases, with 8 bases between the two germline ends. Germline CDR1 and CDR2: SGHTA and FQGTGA.

The chain recombines TRBV9 with TRBJ1-6; tentatively, D is TRBD1 (5 bases). Germline lookup yields CDR1 SGDLS and CDR2 YYNGEE. CDR3 length: 15 amino acids. Trimming pared 0 bases from V and 4 bases from J, leaving 8 bases between. The CDR3, as DNA: TGTGCCAGCAGCGTAGGGGACCGGTATAATTCACCCCTCCACTTT. Protein: CASSVGDRYNSPLHF.

The chain recombines TRBV20-1 with TRBJ2-2; D is perhaps TRBD2 (5 bases). CDR1 DFQATT and CDR2 SNEGSKA come from the germline V gene (reference sequence). Trimming shortened V by 5 bases and J by 8 bases, and 9 bases separated the two germline ends. The CDR3 sequence is 11 residues long. The CDR3 bases are TGCAGTGCTCGGACTTCTGGGGAGCTGTTTTTT. It is translated as CSARTSGELFF.

The genes are TRBV18 and TRBJ1-3, with TRBD1 identical over 8 bases. The CDR3 extends over 15 amino acids. Germline-derived CDR1 and CDR2 are KGHSH and LQKENI. The V and J ends lost 3 bases and 4 bases, in that order; junction bases with no gene match: 5. The CDR3 DNA reads as TGTGCCAGCTCACCCGGACAGGGCTCGGGAAACACCATATATTTT. This codes for CASSPGQGSGNTIYF.